One sample yielded the 21 T cell receptor beta chains listed below, sequenced in a study of cytomegalovirus exposure and HLA in healthy donors. Amplification used 60 Vbeta primers and 13 Jbeta primers. The method was immunoSEQ multiplex PCR; TCRdb's version includes in-frame clones alone and lacks a portion of them. The profile shows some 130,000 clones, around 80% of them singletons. The sequenced material came from PBMCs. The receptors were sampled from a man aged 25 to 45 in good health.

This chain links TRBV5-4 with TRBJ2-2; D remains unclear. This CDR3 contains 16 residues. The V gene lost 2 bases and the J gene lost 6 bases, with 17 bases spanning the gap. The germline gives CDR1 SGHNT, CDR2 YYREEE (reference sequence). The CDR3 loop reads CASSFGRYLQPGELFF. The DNA of the CDR3 is TGTGCCAGCAGCTTCGGTCGGTATCTTCAACCCGGGGAGCTGTTTTTT.

The chain links TRBV27 to TRBJ2-7; 8 bases map to TRBD2. The CDR3 spans 13 residues. The germline gives CDR1 MNHEY, CDR2 SMNVEV (reference sequence). V lost 5 bases, J lost 5 bases, and 5 bases stayed unmatched. CDR3 region: CASSPGTRHEQYF. CDR3 nucleotide sequence: TGTGCCAGCAGTCCAGGGACTAGGCACGAGCAGTACTTC.

The chain uses TRBV29-1 and TRBJ2-1; TRBD1 agrees at 7 bases. Germline-derived CDR1 and CDR2 are SQVTM and ANQGSEA. The V gene end was trimmed by 6 bases and the J gene end by 0 bases; junction bases not matched to a gene: 8. CDR3 length: 15 amino acids. CDR3 DNA sequence: TGCAGCGTAACAACAGGGGCAAGCTCCTACAATGAGCAGTTCTTC. It specifies CSVTTGASSYNEQFF.

The V call is TRBV2, the J call TRBJ1-2, with D uncertain. The CDR3 is 14 residues long. Trimming left V 1 base short and J 8 bases short, with 14 bases between. The germline V gene has CDR1 SNHLY and CDR2 FYNNEI. The CDR3 DNA reads as TGTGCCAGCAGTGAAGGGGTAAGGCGAGGGGGCTACACCTTC. Translating gives CASSEGVRRGGYTF.

DNA of the CDR3: TGTGCCAGCAGGCGGACAGGCGCGAACACCGGGGAGCTGTTTTTT. Translating it yields CASRRTGANTGELFF. The rearrangement links TRBV7-3 to TRBJ2-2; 7 nucleotides line up with TRBD1. Germline values: CDR1 SGHTA, CDR2 FQGTGA. J lost 0 bases, V lost 6 bases, and 4 bases had no gene match. CDR3 size: 15 residues.

This chain uses TRBV10-3 with TRBJ2-3, with D possibly TRBD1 on 5 matching bases. Germline lookup yields CDR1 ENHRY and CDR2 SYGVKD. V shed 6 bases and J shed 8 bases, with 18 bases lying between them. The CDR3 runs to 14 residues. CDR3: CAIRGPGGSATQYF. As DNA, the CDR3 is TGTGCCATCAGGGGGCCCGGCGGATCAGCTACGCAGTATTTT.

The chain combines TRBV21-1 with TRBJ2-4; whether TRBD2, the table's D call, matches the DNA was not checked. TRBV21-1 is marked as a pseudogene. The CDR3 loop spans 14 amino acids. The CDR3 DNA sequence: TGTGCCAGCAGCATTTGGACTGTCAAAAACATTCAGTACTTC. Its translation is CASSIWTVKNIQYF.

This rearrangement joins TRBV27 to TRBJ2-5, with TRBD2 identical over 10 bases. V was clipped by 0 bases and J by 11 bases; unmatched bases: 12. This CDR3 spans 16 amino acids. CDR1 and CDR2 from the germline V gene are MNHEY and SMNVEV (reference sequence). The CDR3 DNA is TGTGCCAGCAGTTTATCGTGGGCTAGCGGGAGCGTTGAGCAGTACTTC. Translation: CASSLSWASGSVEQYF.

The rearrangement links TRBV4-1 to TRBJ2-7, with TRBD1 identical over 8 bases. V lost 0 bases to trimming and J lost 2 bases; unmatched junction nucleotides: 6. This CDR3 is built from 16 residues. CDR1 and CDR2 (germline): MGHRA, YSYEKL. CDR3 in amino acids: CASSQEPRGPPYEQYF. DNA of the CDR3: TGCGCCAGCAGCCAAGAGCCCAGGGGGCCCCCCTACGAGCAGTACTTC.

V usage is TRBV5-4 and J usage is TRBJ2-7, with 11 bases identical to TRBD2. This CDR3 comprises 16 residues. The V segment lost 4 bases and the J segment 2 bases; nucleotides outside the gene matches: 8. CDR1 is SGHNT, CDR2 YYREEE, per germline (reference sequence). The CDR3 coding sequence is TGTGCCAGCAGCCCCGGGGGGACTAGCGGTACCTACGAGCAGTACTTC. Translated: CASSPGGTSGTYEQYF.

V usage is TRBV7-3 and J usage is TRBJ2-1; a weak D match, TRBD1 (5 bases). Trimming cost V 5 bases and J 5 bases, with 7 bases left between them. The length of the CDR3 is 12 residues. Germline CDR1 reads SGHTA; CDR2 reads FQGTGA. CDR3 sequence: CASSGADNEQFF. For the CDR3, the DNA is TGTGCCAGCAGCGGGGCTGACAATGAGCAGTTCTTC. The entire variable domain, with the rest obtained from reference TRBV7-3 and TRBJ2-1, is as follows: GAGVSQTPSNKVTEKGKYVELRCDPISGHTALYWYRQSLGQGPEFLIYFQGTGAADDSGLPNDRFFAVRPEGSVSTLKIQRTERGDSAVYLCASSGADNEQFFGPGTRLTVL.

The chain recombines TRBV7-3 with TRBJ2-5, with D hard to call. Germline lookup yields CDR1 SGHTA and CDR2 FQGTGA. The CDR3 is 13 residues long. With 0 bases removed from V and 5 bases from J, the gap between germline ends came to 7 bases. This CDR3 reads CASSLTLGETQYF. CDR3 bases: TGTGCCAGCAGCTTAACCCTAGGCGAGACCCAGTACTTC.

In this sample, this clone turned up once. This chain joins TRBV11-2 and TRBJ2-1, with 7 bases fitting TRBD2. V was pared by 1 base and J by 8 bases, with 17 bases of the junction left unmatched. The CDR3 consists of 18 residues. Germline V CDR1 and CDR2: SGHAT, FQNNGV. For the CDR3, the DNA is TGTGCCAGCAGCTTAGGGGTTCGGTGGGGAGGGGAGGCCGATGAGCAGTTCTTC. This translates into CASSLGVRWGGEADEQFF.

As DNA, the CDR3 is TGTGCCAGCAGCGTAGTGCCGAGCGGGAGGGTCTACAATGAGCAGTTCTTC. Translating it yields CASSVVPSGRVYNEQFF. The genes are TRBV9 and TRBJ2-1; 10 positions match TRBD2. CDR3 length: 17 residues. With 0 bases clipped from V and 3 bases from J, the junction kept 6 bases outside the gene matches. Germline V lookup: CDR1 SGDLS, CDR2 YYNGEE.

This chain links TRBV4-1 with TRBJ1-5; 7 bases align to TRBD1. The CDR3 spans 16 residues. CDR1 MGHRA and CDR2 YSYEKL come from the germline V gene. V dropped 3 bases and J dropped 6; count of bases not matched to a gene: 11. The CDR3 region is CASSQAGGTGIQPQHF. CDR3 DNA: TGCGCCAGCAGCCAGGCAGGGGGGACGGGTATTCAGCCCCAGCATTTT.

The chain couples TRBV18 to TRBJ1-1; TRBD1 might be the D (5 bases). From germline, CDR1 is KGHSH and CDR2 LQKENI. This CDR3 comprises 15 residues. V dropped 2 bases and J dropped 1 base, with 11 bases sitting between them. The CDR3 spells CASSPTTVKNTEAFF. The CDR3, as DNA: TGTGCCAGCTCACCAACGACAGTAAAGAACACTGAAGCTTTCTTT.

This clone was recorded once. The rearrangement links TRBV21-1 to TRBJ2-7; the table names TRBD2, a call not compared with the DNA. TRBV21-1 is flagged as a pseudogene. The CDR3 has 15 residues. CDR3 DNA: TGTGCCCCCGAAAGGGAGGGTCCCCCTCCCTACGAGCAGTACTTC. Its translation is CAPEREGPPPYEQYF.

This clone appeared a single time. The rearrangement joins TRBV10-3 to TRBJ2-5, with TRBD1 as a possible D gene (6 bases). The last part of the DNA fits TRBJ2-7 better; the J call may be wrong. Germline V gene sequence: CDR1 ENHRY, CDR2 SYGVKD. This CDR3 is 16 amino acids long. CDR3 protein: CAISEANRENSYEQYF. In nucleotides, the CDR3 is TGTGCCATCAGTGAGGCTAACAGGGAGAACTCCTACGAGCAGTACTTC.

CDR3 coding DNA: TGTGCCAGCTCACGAACCCCGGGTAGAAACACTGAAGCTTTCTTT. It encodes CASSRTPGRNTEAFF. This chain links TRBV18 with TRBJ1-1; D is ambiguous. The V and J ends lost 4 bases and 2 bases respectively, with 14 bases between them. CDR3 length: 15 residues. Germline V gene lookup returns CDR1 KGHSH and CDR2 LQKENI. Full variable domain (missing parts from reference TRBV18 and TRBJ1-1): NAGVMQNPRHLVRRRGQEARLRCSPMKGHSHVYWYRQLPEEGLKFMVYLQKENIIDESGMPKERFSAEFPKEGPSILRIQQVVRGDSAAYFCASSRTPGRNTEAFFGQGTRLTVV.

This sequence joins TRBV7-7 and TRBJ2-1; 7 bases align to TRBD2. V lost 5 bases to trimming and J lost 9 bases; unmatched junction nucleotides: 13. The CDR3 runs 15 residues. In germline, CDR1 is SSHAT, CDR2 FNYEAQ (reference sequence). The CDR3 bases are TGTGCCAGCAGCCCTGTGGGCGGGAGATCTGGTGAGCAGTTCTTC. Protein product: CASSPVGGRSGEQFF. Combining the CDR3 with reference TRBV7-7 and TRBJ2-1 gives the whole variable domain GAGVSQSPRYKVTKRGQDVTLRCDPISSHATLYWYQQALGQGPEFLTYFNYEAQPDKSGLPSDRFSAERPEGSISTLTIQRTEQRDSAMYRCASSPVGGRSGEQFFGPGTRLTVL.

This rearrangement joins TRBV25-1 to TRBJ1-3; TRBD1 is a possible D gene (6 bases). CDR1 is MGHDK, CDR2 SYGVNS, per germline. The CDR3 runs to 16 residues. V lost 0 bases, J lost 4 bases, and 13 bases lay in between. The CDR3 loop is CASSEYRRGGGNTIYF. For the CDR3, the DNA is TGTGCCAGCAGTGAATACCGCAGGGGTGGCGGAAACACCATATATTTT.